One and the same sample provided the 29 T cell receptor beta chains below, sequenced in a study of T cells after somatic rescue of genetic block. Clones were sequenced by immunoSEQ multiplex PCR, and TCRdb holds only the in-frame ones, with some missing. Of approximately 100,000 clones in the sample, 80% to 90% are singletons; the top ten hold 1.5% to 2%. The sample was peripheral blood mononuclear cells (PBMCs). These receptors were obtained from a woman between 18 and 30 years old.

This chain uses TRBV4-1 with TRBJ1-4; D may be TRBD1 (5 bases). The V end lost 4 bases, the J end lost 8 bases, and 26 bases lay between the germline ends. The germline CDR1 and CDR2 sequences are MGHRA and YSYEKL. This CDR3 spans 18 amino acids. The CDR3 nucleotides are TGCGCCAGCAGCCCCGGCCCTAGGAGGGGCGAGGTGGGGGAAAAACTGTTTTTT. Amino acid sequence: CASSPGPRRGEVGEKLFF.

The V and J genes are TRBV11-2 and TRBJ2-7; 8 bases line up with TRBD2. Germline V gene sequence: CDR1 SGHAT, CDR2 FQNNGV. The J segment lost 2 bases and the V segment lost 1 base, leaving 4 bases of the junction unmatched. The CDR3 consists of 15 residues. CDR3 protein: CASSLVQGLAYEQYF. The CDR3 DNA reads as TGTGCCAGCAGCTTAGTACAGGGACTAGCCTACGAGCAGTACTTC.

V and J are TRBV11-2 and TRBJ2-5; no reliable D call. V dropped 3 bases and J dropped 7 bases, with 15 bases sitting between them. The CDR3 consists of 14 residues. In germline, CDR1 is SGHAT, CDR2 FQNNGV. The CDR3 sequence is CASSFQTGPRTQYF. The CDR3 DNA reads TGTGCCAGCAGCTTCCAGACCGGGCCCCGGACCCAGTACTTC.

V and J are TRBV5-4 and TRBJ1-2, with TRBD1 matching over 10 bases. Germline CDR1 is SGHNT and CDR2 is YYREEE (reference sequence). The CDR3 totals 15 residues. V gave up 4 bases and J gave up 4 bases; unmatched junction bases: 7. The CDR3 nucleotides are TGTGCCAGCAGCGGAAGGACAGGGGGATTCTATGGCTACACCTTC. This sequence encodes CASSGRTGGFYGYTF.

The chain uses TRBV2 and TRBJ2-7, with D hard to call. Germline V gene sequence: CDR1 SNHLY, CDR2 FYNNEI. Trimming cost V 10 bases and J 2 bases, with 12 bases left between them. The CDR3 is 12 residues long. The CDR3 is CATMAGAYEQYF. Here the CDR3 DNA reads TGTGCCACCATGGCTGGGGCCTACGAGCAGTACTTC.

The V gene is TRBV25-1, the J gene TRBJ1-1, with 10 bases identical to TRBD1. The germline V gene encodes CDR1 MGHDK and CDR2 SYGVNS. The CDR3 covers 14 residues. V gave up 5 bases and J gave up 3 bases; unmatched junction bases: 3. CDR3 in DNA: TGTGCCAGCAGTCCCGGGACAGGGGACACTGAAGCTTTCTTT. Protein product: CASSPGTGDTEAFF.

This clone came up once. The chain links TRBV29-1 to TRBJ2-7, with 11 nucleotides matching TRBD1. The CDR3 extends over 13 amino acids. The V and J ends lost 5 bases and 3 bases, in that order; junction bases with no gene match: 3. Per the germline V gene, CDR1 is SQVTM and CDR2 is ANQGSEA. The CDR3 region has the DNA TGCAGCGTTACCGGGACAGGGGGCTACGAGCAGTACTTC. The encoded protein is CSVTGTGGYEQYF.

The chain uses TRBV27 and TRBJ2-2; D not certain. CDR3 length: 13 amino acids. Germline V lookup: CDR1 MNHEY, CDR2 SMNVEV (reference sequence). Trimming took off 6 bases at V and 5 bases at J, with 10 bases between the two ends. The CDR3 DNA is TGTGCCAGCAGATACGACCCGACCGGGGAGCTGTTTTTT. Its protein product is CASRYDPTGELFF.

The chain carries TRBV5-6 and TRBJ1-5; D uncertain. This CDR3 region has 15 residues. Germline values: CDR1 SGHDT, CDR2 YYEEEE. Trimming took off 0 bases at V and 0 bases at J, with 7 bases between the two ends. CDR3 protein: CASSLGVYSNQPQHF. CDR3 sequence (DNA): TGTGCCAGCAGCTTGGGAGTGTATAGCAATCAGCCCCAGCATTTT. The variable domain in full, completed from reference TRBV5-6 and TRBJ1-5, reads DAGVTQSPTHLIKTRGQQVTLRCSPKSGHDTVSWYQQALGQGPQFIFQYYEEEERQRGNFPDRFSGHQFPNYSSELNVNALLLGDSALYLCASSLGVYSNQPQHFGDGTRLSIL.

This clone was recorded a few times. This chain links TRBV5-5 with TRBJ2-7; D gene uncertain. This CDR3 comprises 11 residues. Germline V CDR1 and CDR2: SGHKS, YYEKEE (reference sequence). Trimming took 1 base from V and 7 from J, leaving 6 bases between them. CDR3 region: CASSLMEEQYF. CDR3 in DNA: TGTGCCAGCAGCTTGATGGAGGAGCAGTACTTC.

With respect to this clone: The sample carries other DNA sequences with the same CDR3. The J gene is TRBJ2-1, the V gene TRBV18; D unresolved. CDR3 size: 14 residues. Germline CDR1 is KGHSH and CDR2 is LQKENI. Trimming left V 0 bases short and J 1 base short, with 4 bases between. The CDR3 nucleotides are TGTGCCAGCTCACCACCGGGGTCCTACAATGAGCAGTTCTTC. The encoded protein is CASSPPGSYNEQFF.

About this clone: One end of the junction varies from germline; a read error may be responsible. Additional DNA sequences in this sample encode the identical CDR3. This chain uses TRBV15 with TRBJ2-7, with 9 nucleotides matching TRBD1. Germline V gives CDR1 LNHNV, CDR2 YYDKDF (reference sequence). This CDR3 region has 14 residues. CDR3 residues: CATSGQGRTYEQYF. The DNA for the CDR3 is TGTGCTACCAGCGGACAGGGGCGGACCTACGAGCAGTACTTC.

This clone was seen only a few times. V usage is TRBV29-1 and J usage is TRBJ2-5, with D possibly matching TRBD1 (6 bases). Germline V gene lookup returns CDR1 SQVTM and CDR2 ANQGSEA. The germline V and J ends were trimmed by 4 bases and 2 bases, with 14 bases remaining between them. The CDR3 length is 14 residues. The CDR3 is CSVVRQGQQETQYF. As DNA, the CDR3 is TGCAGCGTTGTTCGTCAGGGGCAACAAGAGACCCAGTACTTC.

The chain couples TRBV18 to TRBJ1-1; no clear D gene. The CDR3 runs 14 residues. V lost 1 base to trimming and J lost 6 bases, with 12 bases between them. Germline CDR1 reads KGHSH; CDR2 reads LQKENI. CDR3 in amino acids: CASSPLRWEAEAFF. In nucleotides, the CDR3 is TGTGCCAGCTCACCACTCCGGTGGGAAGCTGAAGCTTTCTTT.

This clone was recorded once. This rearrangement joins TRBV5-6 to TRBJ2-7; 14 bases are a match to TRBD2. The germline V gene has CDR1 SGHDT and CDR2 YYEEEE. The junction had 2 bases not matched to a gene; V was cut back by 4 bases and J by 2 bases. This CDR3 has 15 amino acids. In DNA form, the CDR3 reads TGTGCCAGCAGCCCGGGACTAGCGGGAGCCTACGAGCAGTACTTC. This sequence encodes CASSPGLAGAYEQYF. The full variable domain, its missing parts supplied by reference TRBV5-6 and TRBJ2-7, is DAGVTQSPTHLIKTRGQQVTLRCSPKSGHDTVSWYQQALGQGPQFIFQYYEEEERQRGNFPDRFSGHQFPNYSSELNVNALLLGDSALYLCASSPGLAGAYEQYFGPGTRLTVT.

Of note for this clone: A junction end diverges from the germline sequence, so it may reflect a read error. CDR3 nucleotides: TGTGCCGTCAGGGGGGGTAACGAGGCCTACGAGCAGTACTTC. It is translated as CAVRGGNEAYEQYF. This chain uses TRBV10-3 with TRBJ2-7; D possibly matches TRBD1 or TRBD2 (7 bases each). Germline V lookup: CDR1 ENHRY, CDR2 SYGVKD. CDR3 size: 14 residues.

The genes are TRBV9 and TRBJ1-1; possibly TRBD1 for D (5 bases). V lost 0 bases and J 5 bases, leaving 11 bases between the germline ends. The CDR3 extends over 14 amino acids. The germline CDR1 and CDR2 sequences are SGDLS and YYNGEE. In nucleotides, the CDR3 is TGTGCCAGCAGCGTAGGGGTAGGGGATACTGAAGCTTTCTTT. It yields the protein CASSVGVGDTEAFF.

This rearrangement joins TRBV27 to TRBJ1-5; 10 bases are a match to TRBD1. CDR3 length: 20 amino acids. J lost 6 bases, V lost 2 bases, and 19 bases had no gene match. Germline V CDR1 and CDR2: MNHEY, SMNVEV (reference sequence). The CDR3 protein is CASSLEGCVDGTGVCQPQHF. The CDR3 bases are TGTGCCAGCAGTTTAGAAGGATGTGTAGACGGGACAGGGGTATGTCAGCCCCAGCATTTT.

The rearrangement uses TRBV5-1 and TRBJ2-1, with 8 bases matching TRBD1. Per germline, CDR1 SGHRS and CDR2 YFSETQ. The CDR3 totals 14 residues. Losses at the gene ends were 2 bases for V and 2 bases for J; bases not matched to a gene: 0. The CDR3 here is CASSLQGAYNEQFF. CDR3 bases: TGCGCCAGCAGCTTACAGGGGGCCTACAATGAGCAGTTCTTC.

The genes are TRBV7-2 and TRBJ1-1; D is ambiguous. Trimming shortened V by 2 bases and J by 8 bases, and 9 bases separated the two germline ends. Germline-derived CDR1 and CDR2 are SGHTA and FQGNSA. This CDR3 spans 12 amino acids. CDR3 in DNA: TGTGCCAGCAGCTTATGGCGGAGAGAAGCTTTCTTT. As protein: CASSLWRREAFF.

In its sample, this clone was seen a few times. CDR3: CASSEEMDSPLHF. CDR3 DNA: TGTGCCAGCAGCGAAGAGATGGATTCACCCCTCCACTTT. The chain recombines TRBV9 with TRBJ1-6; D unclear. The CDR3 extends over 13 amino acids. Germline V lookup: CDR1 SGDLS, CDR2 YYNGEE. V was cut by 3 bases and J by 8 bases, with 9 bases left in between.

The V gene is TRBV7-9, the J gene TRBJ1-1, with TRBD1 matching over 8 bases. This CDR3 spans 15 amino acids. The J segment lost 1 base and the V segment lost 4 bases, leaving 5 bases of the junction unmatched. The germline V gene encodes CDR1 SEHNR and CDR2 FQNEAQ (reference sequence). Here the CDR3 DNA reads TGTGCCAGCAGCTACGACGGGACAGGGAACACTGAAGCTTTCTTT. This sequence encodes CASSYDGTGNTEAFF.

The J gene is TRBJ1-2, the V gene TRBV30; a possible D gene is TRBD1 (6 bases). Trimming left V 0 bases short and J 0 bases short, with 14 bases between. CDR3 size: 16 residues. CDR1 and CDR2 (germline): GTSNPN, SVGIG (reference sequence). CDR3 loop: CAWSVYREGTNYGYTF. DNA for the CDR3: TGTGCCTGGAGTGTTTACAGGGAGGGAACTAACTATGGCTACACCTTC.

The chain couples TRBV28 to TRBJ2-5; D unresolved. The CDR3 spans 14 residues. Trimming left V 5 bases short and J 2 bases short, with 12 bases between. Germline assignment: CDR1 MDHEN and CDR2 SYDVKM. The CDR3 here is CASSRNGVQETQYF. DNA of the CDR3: TGTGCCAGCAGTCGGAATGGGGTACAAGAGACCCAGTACTTC.

This sequence joins TRBV6-1 and TRBJ1-3, with D uncertain. The germline V and J ends were trimmed by 5 bases and 2 bases, with 13 bases remaining between them. The length of the CDR3 is 15 residues. Germline values: CDR1 MNHNS, CDR2 SASEGT. This CDR3 reads CASSRKEQTGNTIYF. CDR3 nucleotides: TGTGCCAGCAGTCGTAAGGAGCAAACTGGAAACACCATATATTTT.

This rearrangement joins TRBV14 to TRBJ1-2; no reliable D call. Trimming took 3 bases from V and 8 from J, leaving 13 bases between them. The CDR3 runs 13 residues. Germline CDR1 is SGHDN and CDR2 is FVKESK. CDR3 nucleotide sequence: TGTGCCAGCAGCCACCGCCCGGAGTTCGGCTACACCTTC. Its protein is CASSHRPEFGYTF. Combining the CDR3 with reference TRBV14 and TRBJ1-2 gives the whole variable domain EAGVTQFPSHSVIEKGQTVTLRCDPISGHDNLYWYRRVMGKEIKFLLHFVKESKQDESGMPNNRFLAERTGGTYSTLKVQPAELEDSGVYFCASSHRPEFGYTFGSGTRLTVV.

The rearrangement joins TRBV11-2 to TRBJ2-1; D not certain. The CDR3 totals 12 residues. Trimming left V 1 base short and J 8 bases short, with 6 bases between. The germline V gene has CDR1 SGHAT and CDR2 FQNNGV. In nucleotides, the CDR3 is TGTGCCAGCAGCTTAGGGACGGATGAGCAGTTCTTC. Protein product: CASSLGTDEQFF.

This rearrangement joins TRBV14 to TRBJ2-5; no definite D call. Germline values: CDR1 SGHDN, CDR2 FVKESK. V lost 0 bases to trimming and J lost 4 bases, with 9 bases between them. CDR3 size: 14 residues. The CDR3 DNA is TGTGCCAGCAGCCAAGACAGGTTTATAGAGACCCAGTACTTC. Residues: CASSQDRFIETQYF.

The V and J genes are TRBV2 and TRBJ2-1, with TRBD2 identical over 10 bases. Germline values: CDR1 SNHLY, CDR2 FYNNEI. The length of the CDR3 is 15 residues. V trimming: 9 bases; J trimming: 4 bases; junction bases outside the gene matches: 9. The CDR3 DNA reads TGTGCCAGTCGTTTAACTAGCGGGACATACAATGAGCAGTTCTTC. Its protein is CASRLTSGTYNEQFF. The whole variable domain, remainder taken from reference TRBV2 and TRBJ2-1, is EPEVTQTPSHQVTQMGQEVILRCVPISNHLYFYWYRQILGQKVEFLVSFYNNEISEKSEIFDDQFSVERPDGSNFTLKIRSTKLEDSAMYFCASRLTSGTYNEQFFGPGTRLTVL.